Below are 19 T cell receptor beta chains sequenced from a single sample in a study of blood T cell repertoires in COVID-19. The protocol was immunoSEQ multiplex PCR, while the TCRdb copy is restricted to in-frame clones and leaves out a portion. The sample includes 65,000 to 95,000 clones, 80% to 90% seen only once; the top ten take 20% to 25%. Sequences were obtained from peripheral blood. These receptors were taken from a woman between 50 and 59 years old with acute or convalescent COVID-19.

This clone was seen only once. V gene TRBV27 combines with J gene TRBJ1-5; TRBD1 aligns across 9 bases. In germline, CDR1 is MNHEY, CDR2 SMNVEV (reference sequence). The J segment lost 7 bases and the V segment lost 4 bases, leaving 11 bases of the junction unmatched. There are 16 residues in the CDR3. The CDR3 region has the DNA TGTGCCAGCAGTTCGGGTCCGGGACAGGGAAGGCAGCCCCAGCATTTT. This encodes CASSSGPGQGRQPQHF.

The gene calls are TRBV5-1 and TRBJ2-7, with TRBD1 matching 9 bases. The CDR3 sequence is 15 residues long. Losses at the gene ends were 0 bases for V and 2 bases for J; bases not matched to a gene: 3. The germline gives CDR1 SGHRS, CDR2 YFSETQ. CDR3 sequence (DNA): TGCGCCAGCAGCTTGGTCGGGACAGGGCCCTACGAGCAGTACTTC. Amino acid sequence: CASSLVGTGPYEQYF.

This sequence joins TRBV6-1 and TRBJ1-1; D is perhaps TRBD1 (5 bases). The CDR3 extends over 15 amino acids. Trimming shortened V by 3 bases and J by 1 base, and 12 bases separated the two germline ends. Germline CDR1 and CDR2: MNHNS and SASEGT. CDR3 sequence (DNA): TGTGCCAGCAGTGAGAAGGGGTACGCGAACACTGAAGCTTTCTTT. It encodes CASSEKGYANTEAFF.

The chain is built from TRBV11-2 and TRBJ2-7, with D unclear. CDR1 and CDR2 from the germline V gene are SGHAT and FQNNGV. The CDR3 is made up of 12 amino acids. The V end was cut by 1 base, the J end by 6 bases, with 7 bases between. The CDR3 is CASSLGVSEQYF. CDR3 nucleotide sequence: TGTGCCAGCAGCTTAGGTGTCTCCGAGCAGTACTTC.

CDR3 residues: CASSLGFAQDTQYF. CDR3 nucleotide sequence: TGTGCCAGCAGCTTAGGGTTCGCACAAGATACGCAGTATTTT. The chain uses TRBV7-9 and TRBJ2-3; D is ambiguous. Trimming cost V 1 base and J 5 bases, with 10 bases left between them. The length of the CDR3 is 14 residues. The germline V gene has CDR1 SEHNR and CDR2 FQNEAQ (reference sequence).

The rearrangement joins TRBV7-9 to TRBJ1-4; D gene unclear. The CDR3 contains 14 residues. Germline loops: CDR1 SEHNR, CDR2 FQNEAQ (reference sequence). Trimming removed 3 bases from V and 14 bases from J, with 19 bases in between. CDR3 coding DNA: TGTGCCAGCAGCTTTAGTAGTAGTGGACTTGATCTGTTTTTT. Translation gives CASSFSSSGLDLFF.

This sequence joins TRBV27 and TRBJ2-3, with 9 bases lining up with TRBD1. With 6 bases clipped from V and 2 bases from J, the junction kept 18 bases outside the gene matches. Germline CDR1 and CDR2: MNHEY and SMNVEV (reference sequence). The CDR3 consists of 19 residues. CDR3 in DNA: TGTGCCAGCAGATTAACAGGGGGCTGGGCTAGCGGTGTCACAGATACGCAGTATTTT. Residues: CASRLTGGWASGVTDTQYF.

This clone occurred a few times. The chain is built from TRBV7-9 and TRBJ1-2; TRBD1 might be the D (6 bases). V was cut by 6 bases and J by 8 bases, with 22 bases left in between. The CDR3 contains 15 residues. CDR1 and CDR2 from the germline V gene are SEHNR and FQNEAQ (reference sequence). The CDR3 region has the DNA TGTGCCAGCAGTTGGCGCGGTCCAGGGGAAGGGGGCTACACCTTC. Encoded protein: CASSWRGPGEGGYTF.

The chain employs TRBV7-5 and TRBJ2-7; the D call in the table, TRBD1, was not verified against the DNA. TRBV7-5 is annotated as a pseudogene. The CDR3 is 13 amino acids. The CDR3 protein is CVRTWGGSYEQYF. The CDR3 coding sequence is TGTGTCAGAACCTGGGGCGGATCCTACGAGCAGTACTTC.

The chain couples TRBV5-5 to TRBJ2-1, with 10 positions matching TRBD2. With 5 bases clipped from V and 3 bases from J, the junction kept 11 bases outside the gene matches. Germline V CDR1 and CDR2: SGHKS, YYEKEE (reference sequence). The CDR3 is 17 residues long. The CDR3 here is CASSYLSGRNVYNEQFF. The CDR3 DNA reads TGTGCCAGCAGTTATCTTAGCGGGAGGAACGTCTACAATGAGCAGTTCTTC.

This clone was found a few times. CDR3 nucleotides: TGTGCCAGCAGTCCGGACAGGGCGATGAGCAATCAGCCCCAGCATTTT. Translating gives CASSPDRAMSNQPQHF. The chain combines TRBV28 with TRBJ1-5; 8 bases line up with TRBD1. Germline-derived CDR1 and CDR2 are MDHEN and SYDVKM. The junction had 7 bases not matched to a gene; V was cut back by 5 bases and J by 1 base. This CDR3 spans 16 amino acids. The complete variable domain, with remaining parts taken from reference TRBV28 and TRBJ1-5, reads DVKVTQSSRYLVKRTGEKVFLECVQDMDHENMFWYRQDPGLGLRLIYFSYDVKMKEKGDIPEGYSVSREKKERFSLILESASTNQTSMYLCASSPDRAMSNQPQHFGDGTRLSIL.

V usage is TRBV4-3 and J usage is TRBJ1-6; 7 bases align to TRBD1. J lost 10 bases, V lost 1 base, and 1 base had no gene match. CDR1 LGHNA and CDR2 YSLEER come from the germline V gene. The CDR3 has 13 amino acids. The CDR3 bases are TGCGCCAGCAGCCAAGGCAGGGGGTCACCCCTCCACTTT. It translates to CASSQGRGSPLHF.

The rearrangement uses TRBV9 and TRBJ1-2, with a weak D call TRBD1 (6 bases). CDR3 length: 13 amino acids. V was trimmed by 0 bases and J by 6 bases, leaving 9 bases between them. Per germline, CDR1 SGDLS and CDR2 YYNGEE. The CDR3, as DNA: TGTGCCAGCAGCGTAGCAGGGGTCAATGGCTACACCTTC. This codes for CASSVAGVNGYTF. Full variable domain (outside the CDR3, taken from reference TRBV9 and TRBJ1-2): DSGVTQTPKHLITATGQRVTLRCSPRSGDLSVYWYQQSLDQGLQFLIQYYNGEERAKGNILERFSAQQFPDLHSELNLSSLELGDSALYFCASSVAGVNGYTFGSGTRLTVV.

This chain links TRBV6-5 with TRBJ2-7; no definite D call. V gave up 6 bases and J gave up 3 bases, with 12 bases separating them. CDR1 and CDR2 from the germline V gene are MNHEY and SVGAGI. The CDR3 spans 13 residues. The CDR3 DNA follows: TGTGCCAGCAGCCTGGCATTCAACTACGAGCAGTACTTC. Amino acid sequence: CASSLAFNYEQYF.

This clone came up once. CDR3 DNA: TGTGCCTGGAGTCCCCTCCCCACAGGGACCTATGGCTACACCTTC. Translating gives CAWSPLPTGTYGYTF. This chain joins TRBV30 and TRBJ1-2, with a possible D match to TRBD1 (6 bases). The CDR3 consists of 15 residues. Trimming removed 2 bases at V and 4 bases at J, with 17 bases between. The germline CDR1 and CDR2 sequences are GTSNPN and SVGIG (reference sequence).

V is TRBV6-5 and J is TRBJ1-3; TRBD1 might be the D (5 bases). Per germline, CDR1 MNHEY and CDR2 SVGAGI. The CDR3 length is 14 residues. V was shortened by 7 bases and J by 2 bases, with 12 bases between the two germline ends. The CDR3 nucleotides are TGTGCCAGCATCGGTCCAGGGACTGGAAACACCATATATTTT. Protein: CASIGPGTGNTIYF.

This clone was observed a few times. The chain has TRBV6-4 and TRBJ2-7; TRBD1 is a possible D gene (7 bases). V was shortened by 3 bases and J by 7 bases, with 16 bases between the two germline ends. CDR1 is MRHNA, CDR2 SNTAGT, per germline. The CDR3 loop spans 14 amino acids. The CDR3 loop reads CASSERAGGYEQYF. CDR3 DNA sequence: TGTGCCAGCAGTGAGAGGGCAGGGGGGTATGAGCAGTACTTC.

The chain couples TRBV7-2 to TRBJ2-3, with 9 positions matching TRBD2. The V and J ends lost 3 bases and 3 bases, in that order; junction bases with no gene match: 13. The CDR3 has 18 residues. The V gene's germline CDR1 is SGHTA and CDR2 FQGNSA. The CDR3 spells CASSLFTRRLAGTDTQYF. CDR3 DNA sequence: TGTGCCAGCAGCTTGTTTACGCGTCGGCTAGCGGGGACAGATACGCAGTATTTT.

The chain couples TRBV2 to TRBJ2-1; maybe TRBD1 (6 bases). This CDR3 contains 15 residues. Deletions cut 4 bases from V and 8 bases from J, with 18 bases between. CDR1 is SNHLY, CDR2 FYNNEI, per germline. DNA of the CDR3: TGTGCCAGCAGTGGCCGGGACACTCTAAGGCATGAGCAGTTCTTC. Protein: CASSGRDTLRHEQFF. The full variable domain, rest sourced from reference TRBV2 and TRBJ2-1, is EPEVTQTPSHQVTQMGQEVILRCVPISNHLYFYWYRQILGQKVEFLVSFYNNEISEKSEIFDDQFSVERPDGSNFTLKIRSTKLEDSAMYFCASSGRDTLRHEQFFGPGTRLTVL.